The entry that follows covers one TCR beta chain sequence. This clonotype came up many times. Its antigen is currently not known. The input lacks base qualities; no much larger clone sits a single base away. The sample belongs to a study of neurological immune-mediated disorders (dated by TCRdb to between 2018 and 2020). Concerning the study at large: Using UMI-based sequencing, the study compared peripheral blood TCR-beta repertoires from patients with HTLV-I-associated myelopathy (HAM/TSP), patients with multiple sclerosis, and healthy controls. The 95 to 120 TCR-beta libraries covered PBMC samples along with longitudinal samples, technical triplicates, and paired sorted CD4+ and CD8+ T-cell subsets. The cohort was made up of 68 subjects, consisting of roughly 15 HAM/TSP patients, around 35 multiple sclerosis patients and 20 healthy controls.

Study-wide conclusions, independent of this receptor: TCR clonal expansion was highest in HAM/TSP patients and lowest in MS patients, with MS patients falling below even healthy controls. Expanded clones from different subjects shared no identical CDR3 amino acid sequences, which suggests that TCR-beta repertoires were private in all groups.

The trim is 1 base for V and 3 bases for J, with a gap of 4 bases between the germline ends. CDR1 and CDR2 (DFQATT, SNEGSKA) derive from the germline V gene (reference sequence). The CDR3 goes from the cysteine to the phenylalanine over 12 residues. Here the CDR3 DNA is all that survives: 36 bases in frame from base 1. cDNA was synthesized by template-switch 5'RACE using a primer with a 10-nucleotide random unique molecular identifier that tagged each TCR transcript. Every sequencing run yielded over 170 million TCR-beta sequences covering 15-18 subjects. The RNeasy kit was used for extraction of total RNA. TCR-beta VDJ regions were amplified with primers for the TCR constant region and the 5'RACE anchor, using the KAPA Real-time Library Amplification kit. Sample indexes and Illumina adaptors were added in a first PCR, and a second PCR then increased library yield. The roughly 650 bp TCR product was size-selected on a 2% E-gel SizeSelection system after Ampure bead purification. Before pooling, libraries had their quality checked on a Bioanalyzer, their concentration measured with Qubit, and their quantity determined with the Kapa Library Quantification kit. An Illumina HiSeq 2500 sequenced the libraries paired-end 2 x 150 bp. To increase sequence diversity, roughly 24-31% phiX was spiked into each library pool. The authors' analysis ran thus. Quality-filtered reads were processed with the UMI-based MiGEC pipeline, and over 75% of raw TCR sequences were removed by the MiGEC pipeline during error correction. IMGT germline references were used for aligning VDJ genes, and each clonotype was defined as a unique CDR3 amino acid sequence together with its V-J genes. Clonal expansion, Shannon diversity and CDR3 relatedness were evaluated with VDJtools (CalcPairwiseDistances, ClusterSamples), while phylogenetic trees were built in CLCbio workbench. Using coefficient-of-variation modelling across technical triplicates, the study counted a clone as expanded if it had at least 8 unique UMIs. In-frame beta chains were kept once TCRdb had trimmed the public reads at Q25 with fastp and called clones with MiXCR. Rows are combined by CDR3 protein, so each entry shows the most common genes and DNA. TCRdb, not the authors, supplied the V and J calls. The sample profile shows some 21,000 distinct CDR3 sequences; roughly 15% of them were found once. Roughly 14% of the sample comes from the top ten.

For unsorted PBMC libraries, 2 million PBMCs were used after storage in RNAlater at -80 degrees C until RNA extraction. Peripheral blood was subjected to Ficoll-Hypaque density gradient centrifugation to isolate PBMCs, which were then cryopreserved in liquid nitrogen. The chain uses TRBV20-1 and TRBJ1-3; the D gene cannot be named for sure. Material: PBMCs. The receptor was isolated from a female donor with HTLV-1-associated myelopathy (HAM/TSP). CDR3 reads: CSARGNGNTIYF. Here is the DNA: TGCAGTGCTAGAGGAAATGGAAACACCATATATTTT.